What follows describes a single T cell receptor beta chain. This record belongs to a study of blood T cell repertoires in COVID-19. Study overall: Acute-phase and convalescent COVID-19 samples originated in the United States, Italy and Spain. T cells, B-cell-depleted T cells, or PBMCs supplied cDNA or gDNA.

In the authors' workflow: Amplification of reference gene primers provided the estimated nucleated cell counts. The repertoire was sequenced with immunoSEQ multiplex PCR; TCRdb's copy has only in-frame clones and lacks some. From that table come the V and J calls and clone size; the DNA was used to work out D and trimming. Altogether more than 40,000 clones are present, around nine tenths being singletons, with the ten largest covering around a sixth. The source is a man aged 60 to 69 with active or convalescent COVID-19. Specimen: peripheral blood.

CDR3 residues: CAISEGLGQKNTEAFF. CDR3 coding DNA: TGTGCCATCAGTGAGGGCTTGGGACAGAAGAACACTGAAGCTTTCTTT. This chain links TRBV10-3 with TRBJ1-1; 7 bases are a match to TRBD1. The germline V gene encodes CDR1 ENHRY and CDR2 SYGVKD. This CDR3 has 16 residues. After removal of 2 bases from V and 1 base from J, the junction contained 7 bases not matched to a gene.